A selection of T cell receptor beta chains follows, all from one sample in a study of cytomegalovirus exposure and HLA in healthy donors. TCRdb keeps only in-frame clones here, not all; method: immunoSEQ multiplex PCR. The sample consists of over 40,000 clones, approximately 90% of them appearing once. What was sequenced was PBMCs. The source is a woman in her 40s in good health and CMV-seropositive. Each CDR3 is given with its conserved first and last residue. The order of the fields is D gene, V gene, clone size, J gene, CDR3 protein, CDR3 DNA. A D gene is named only where the DNA matches it firmly. Expanded clones are given a class, and other clones once, few, many or no size at all.

>.|TRBV7-9|.|TRBJ2-4
CASSFGGSKNIQYF
TGTGCCAGCAGCTTTGGGGGGAGCAAAAACATTCAGTACTTC
>.|TRBV11-2|.|TRBJ2-7
CASGKLQGRWGEQYF
TGTGCCAGCGGGAAACTACAGGGACGATGGGGCGAGCAGTACTTC
>TRBD1|TRBV29-1|.|TRBJ2-7
CSVGQGGRDEQYF
TGCAGCGTTGGACAGGGCGGAAGGGACGAGCAGTACTTC
>.|TRBV13|.|TRBJ2-5
CASNGGGETQYF
TGTGCCAGCAACGGGGGTGGGGAGACCCAGTACTTC
>TRBD1|TRBV6-1|.|TRBJ2-3
CASSESRGTDTQYF
TGTGCCAGCAGTGAGTCCAGGGGGACAGATACGCAGTATTTT
>.|TRBV5-1|.|TRBJ2-2
CASRTDSGTGELFF
TGCGCCAGCAGGACGGACAGTGGCACCGGGGAGCTGTTTTTT
>TRBD2|TRBV19|.|TRBJ2-3
CSSAGGRGTDTQYF
TGTTCCTCAGCGGGGGGGCGGGGCACAGATACGCAGTATTTT
>.|TRBV5-5|.|TRBJ2-7
CASSYLLAAEQYF
TGTGCCAGCAGCTACCTTTTAGCGGCCGAGCAGTACTTC
>.|TRBV7-9|.|TRBJ2-2
CASSQSTGNLNTGELFF
TGTGCCAGCAGTCAATCAACAGGGAACCTGAACACCGGGGAGCTGTTTTTT
>.|TRBV6-1|.|TRBJ2-7
CASSVGRSYEQYF
TGTGCCAGCAGTGTAGGGAGGTCCTACGAGCAGTACTTC
>.|TRBV5-1|.|TRBJ2-2
CASSQTPSENTGELFF
TGCGCCAGCAGCCAAACCCCTAGCGAGAACACCGGGGAGCTGTTTTTT
>.|TRBV28|.|TRBJ1-1
CASSSPGVSRDTEAFF
TGTGCCAGCAGTTCCCCCGGGGTGTCGCGCGACACTGAAGCTTTCTTT
>TRBD1|TRBV10-3|.|TRBJ2-7
CAISGQGANEQYF
TGTGCCATCAGTGGTCAGGGGGCTAACGAGCAGTACTTC
>.|TRBV28|.|TRBJ2-7
CAIYDRSTYEQYF
TGTGCCATCTATGACAGGTCTACCTACGAGCAGTACTTC
>TRBD1|TRBV6-6|.|TRBJ2-1
CASSNGQGGGREQFF
TGTGCCAGCAGTAATGGACAGGGGGGAGGGCGCGAGCAGTTCTTC
>.|TRBV11-2|few|TRBJ2-3
CASRKDFTDTQYF
TGTGCCAGCAGAAAGGACTTCACAGATACGCAGTATTTT
>TRBD1|TRBV11-1|.|TRBJ2-7
CASSTGTGRDEQYF
TGTGCCAGCAGCACCGGGACAGGGAGAGACGAGCAGTACTTC
>.|TRBV6-5|.|TRBJ1-1
CASSYPGGMNTEAFF
TGTGCCAGCAGTTACCCGGGGGGGATGAACACTGAAGCTTTCTTT
>.|TRBV7-2|few|TRBJ1-1
CASSLTVNTEAFF
TGTGCCAGCAGCTTAACAGTGAACACTGAAGCTTTCTTT
>.|TRBV5-5|.|TRBJ2-5
CASSLGVGETQYF
TGTGCCAGCAGCTTGGGAGTCGGAGAGACCCAGTACTTC
>.|TRBV28|.|TRBJ1-2
CASSTLPGGAFGYTF
TGTGCCAGCAGTACCCTGCCGGGGGGCGCGTTTGGCTACACCTTC
>.|TRBV4-1|few|TRBJ2-3
CASGSGAGTQYF
TGCGCCAGCGGGTCGGGAGCGGGTACGCAGTATTTT
>TRBD1|TRBV7-6|.|TRBJ1-1
CASVPGQGHTEAFF
TGTGCCAGCGTCCCGGGACAGGGCCACACTGAAGCTTTCTTT
>TRBD1|TRBV13|.|TRBJ2-5
CASSSTGRETQYF
TGTGCCAGCAGCTCGACAGGGCGAGAGACCCAGTACTTC
>.|TRBV19|.|TRBJ1-5
CASSTTGSGNQPQHF
TGTGCCAGTAGTACTACAGGGAGCGGAAATCAGCCCCAGCATTTT
>TRBD1|TRBV18|once|TRBJ2-5
CASSTRGQGAGEQYF
TGTGCCAGCTCGACCAGAGGACAGGGGGCCGGAGAGCAGTACTTC
>.|TRBV5-4|once|TRBJ2-1
CASSLDWGEEQFF
TGTGCCAGCAGCTTGGATTGGGGAGAGGAGCAGTTCTTC
>.|TRBV6-1|.|TRBJ2-2
CASSEFGVGNTGELFF
TGTGCCAGCAGTGAATTCGGGGTAGGGAACACCGGGGAGCTGTTTTTT
>TRBD1|TRBV5-6|.|TRBJ1-6
CASSQGQANSPLHF
TGTGCCAGCAGCCAGGGACAGGCTAATTCACCCCTCCACTTT
>TRBD1|TRBV7-6|.|TRBJ2-7
CASSKGQGAGEQYF
TGTGCCAGCAGCAAAGGACAGGGGGCGGGGGAGCAGTACTTC
>TRBD1|TRBV7-2|.|TRBJ1-2
CASSFGTGGNYGYTF
TGTGCCAGCAGCTTCGGGACAGGGGGAAACTATGGCTACACCTTC
>.|TRBV6-6|.|TRBJ2-1
CASSYPQTTYNEQFF
TGTGCCAGCAGTTACCCCCAAACCACATACAATGAGCAGTTCTTC
>TRBD1|TRBV2|.|TRBJ1-5
CASSKQGGNQPQHF
TGTGCCAGCAGTAAGCAGGGGGGCAATCAGCCCCAGCATTTT
>TRBD2|TRBV7-6|.|TRBJ2-5
CASTLAGRVTQYF
TGTGCCAGCACCCTGGCGGGGAGGGTGACCCAGTACTTC
>.|TRBV29-1|.|TRBJ1-2
CSVEPQGHYGYTF
TGCAGCGTTGAACCACAGGGTCACTATGGCTACACCTTC
>TRBD2|TRBV19|few|TRBJ2-1
CASSTLAGLNEQFF
TGTGCCAGTAGTACCTTAGCGGGGCTCAATGAGCAGTTCTTC
>.|TRBV7-7|.|TRBJ2-1
CASSRGWGGNEQFF
TGTGCCAGCAGCCGGGGCTGGGGAGGCAATGAGCAGTTCTTC
>TRBD1|TRBV27|.|TRBJ1-2
CASSLNFPSDRGYGYTF
TGTGCCAGCAGTTTAAATTTCCCTTCGGACAGGGGCTATGGCTACACCTTC
>TRBD1|TRBV11-2|.|TRBJ1-1
CASFGTGNTEAFF
TGTGCCAGCTTCGGGACAGGGAACACTGAAGCTTTCTTT
>.|TRBV18|.|TRBJ1-4
CASSPGAENEKLFF
TGTGCCAGCTCACCAGGGGCGGAAAATGAAAAACTGTTTTTT
>TRBD1|TRBV7-6|.|TRBJ2-6
CASSLGGQFSGANVLTF
TGTGCCAGCAGCTTAGGGGGACAGTTCTCTGGGGCCAACGTCCTGACTTTC
>.|TRBV7-8|.|TRBJ2-7
CASSLAGLEQYF
TGTGCCAGCAGCTTGGCGGGGCTCGAGCAGTACTTC
>.|TRBV19|.|TRBJ2-7
CASSIRGGAFYEQYF
TGTGCCAGTAGTATTAGGGGGGGCGCATTCTACGAGCAGTACTTC
>TRBD1|TRBV28|.|TRBJ1-1
CASSEVRDSTEAFF
TGTGCCAGCTCTGAGGTCAGGGACAGCACTGAAGCTTTCTTT
>TRBD1|TRBV6-5|.|TRBJ2-7
CASSTRTGGSYEQYF
TGTGCCAGCAGTACCCGGACAGGGGGCTCCTACGAGCAGTACTTC
>TRBD1|TRBV19|.|TRBJ2-6
CASSSPGQGVSGANVLTF
TGTGCCAGTAGTAGTCCGGGACAGGGGGTCTCTGGGGCCAACGTCCTGACTTTC
>TRBD1|TRBV9|.|TRBJ2-7
CASTKGQGAYEQYF
TGTGCCAGCACCAAAGGACAGGGAGCCTACGAGCAGTACTTC
>.|TRBV6-4|.|TRBJ2-7
CASRGLISYQYEQYF
TGTGCCAGCAGAGGACTAATATCCTACCAGTACGAGCAGTACTTC